A single sample is the source of the 10 T cell receptor beta chains below, sequenced in a study of control samples from healthy donors and cancer patients. Data came from immunoSEQ multiplex PCR; TCRdb stores just in-frame clones and leaves some out. The sample holds about 120,000 clones; 80% to 90% are singletons and the top ten take 9.5% to 13%. The sequenced sample was blood. The receptors were sampled from a man under 40 in good health.

This clone was seen a handful of times. The rearrangement joins TRBV5-1 to TRBJ2-2; 8 bases fit TRBD2. Germline loops: CDR1 SGHRS, CDR2 YFSETQ. There are 14 residues in the CDR3. The trim removed 7 bases at V and 4 bases at J, leaving 6 bases unmatched. The CDR3 protein is CASGLASTTGELFF. CDR3 sequence (DNA): TGCGCCAGCGGACTAGCTTCCACCACCGGGGAGCTGTTTTTT.

This sequence joins TRBV7-3 and TRBJ2-6, with 8 bases matching TRBD1. The germline V gene has CDR1 SGHTA and CDR2 FQGTGA. Trimming took 6 bases from V and 4 from J; bases not matched to a gene: 14. CDR3 size: 18 residues. The DNA of the CDR3 is TGTGCCAGCAGTCCCGGGACAGGCTCCCGGGCCGGGGCCAACGTCCTGACTTTC. It codes for CASSPGTGSRAGANVLTF.

V gene TRBV2 combines with J gene TRBJ1-5, with 8 bases lining up with TRBD1. The CDR3 has 15 residues. Germline V lookup: CDR1 SNHLY, CDR2 FYNNEI. Trimming at V came to 5 bases and at J to 3 bases, leaving 6 bases not matched to a gene. Here the CDR3 DNA reads TGTGCCAGCAGTAGAGAGGGACAGGTCAATCAGCCCCAGCATTTT. Residues: CASSREGQVNQPQHF.

V and J are TRBV10-3 and TRBJ1-1, with TRBD1 matching over 7 bases. V dropped 5 bases and J dropped 13; count of bases not matched to a gene: 13. This CDR3 contains 13 residues. The V gene's germline CDR1 is ENHRY and CDR2 SYGVKD. The CDR3 loop is CAISPETGRVNFF. In nucleotides, the CDR3 is TGTGCCATCAGTCCTGAGACAGGGAGGGTAAATTTCTTT.

The rearrangement joins TRBV6-6 to TRBJ2-1; D possibly corresponds to TRBD2 (6 bases). Trimming left V 0 bases short and J 5 bases short, with 8 bases between. This CDR3 comprises 14 residues. CDR1 is MNHNY, CDR2 SVGAGI, per germline (reference sequence). CDR3 nucleotide sequence: TGTGCCAGCAGTTACTCGACGGGGGACAATGAGCAGTTCTTC. Translating gives CASSYSTGDNEQFF.

The rearrangement links TRBV30 to TRBJ1-2, with a tentative D call TRBD1 (6 bases). Trimming pared 1 base from V and 3 bases from J, leaving 6 bases between. Germline CDR1 GTSNPN, CDR2 SVGIG (reference sequence). CDR3 length equals 12 residues. The CDR3 bases are TGTGCCTGGAGTGGGACAGACTATGGCTACACCTTC. It specifies CAWSGTDYGYTF. Based on the CDR3 plus reference TRBV30 and TRBJ1-2, the full variable domain is SQTIHQWPATLVQPVGSPLSLECTVEGTSNPNLYWYRQAAGRGLQLLFYSVGIGQISSEVPQNLSASRPQDRQFILSSKKLLLSDSGFYLCAWSGTDYGYTFGSGTRLTVV.

The CDR3 DNA reads as TGCAGCGTTGAATGGGCGCGGTCCCGAGAGGGGGAGCTGTTTTTT. Translating gives CSVEWARSREGELFF. V is TRBV29-1 and J is TRBJ2-2; the D is unclear. Trimming removed 2 bases at V and 8 bases at J, with 18 bases between. The CDR3 has 15 residues. Germline assignment: CDR1 SQVTM and CDR2 ANQGSEA.

This chain uses TRBV29-1 with TRBJ1-2, with TRBD1 identical over 11 bases. Trimming cost V 7 bases and J 4 bases; bases outside gene matches: 20. Germline values: CDR1 SQVTM, CDR2 ANQGSEA. CDR3 size: 18 residues. The CDR3 protein is CSALGLKGGQGVGYGYTF. The CDR3 DNA sequence: TGCAGCGCCCTAGGGCTGAAAGGGGGACAGGGGGTGGGCTATGGCTACACCTTC.

The CDR3 protein is CASSQRTTNEKLFF. The CDR3 DNA is TGTGCCAGCAGCCAAAGGACAACTAATGAAAAACTGTTTTTT. The J gene is TRBJ1-4, the V gene TRBV3-1 (or the pseudogene TRBV3-2); D uncertain. V lost 2 bases, J lost 0 bases, and 4 bases lay in between. The CDR3 extends over 14 amino acids. CDR1 is LGHDT, CDR2 YNNKEL, per germline (reference sequence).

J is TRBJ1-3 and V is TRBV18; D remains unclear. CDR1 is KGHSH and CDR2 is LQKENI in the germline V gene. The CDR3 extends over 14 amino acids. The V end lost 1 base, the J end lost 3 bases, and 7 bases lay between the germline ends. The CDR3 coding sequence is TGTGCCAGCTCACCACAGGGATATGGAAACACCATATATTTT. Its translation is CASSPQGYGNTIYF.